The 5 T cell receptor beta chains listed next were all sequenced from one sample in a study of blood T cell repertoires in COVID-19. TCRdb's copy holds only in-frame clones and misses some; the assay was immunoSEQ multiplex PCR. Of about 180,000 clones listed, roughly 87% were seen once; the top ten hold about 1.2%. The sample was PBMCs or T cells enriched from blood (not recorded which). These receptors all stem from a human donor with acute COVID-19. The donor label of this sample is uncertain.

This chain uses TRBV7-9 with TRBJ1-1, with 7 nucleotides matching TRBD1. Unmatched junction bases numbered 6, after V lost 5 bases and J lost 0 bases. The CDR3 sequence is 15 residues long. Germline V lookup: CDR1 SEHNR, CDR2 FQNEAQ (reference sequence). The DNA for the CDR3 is TGTGCCAGCAGCCGGAACAGGGGCGTGAACACTGAAGCTTTCTTT. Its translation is CASSRNRGVNTEAFF. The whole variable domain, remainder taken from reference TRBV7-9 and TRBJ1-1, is DTGVSQNPRHKITKRGQNVTFRCDPISEHNRLYWYRQTLGQGPEFLTYFQNEAQLEKSRLLSDRFSAERPKGSFSTLEIQRTEQGDSAMYLCASSRNRGVNTEAFFGQGTRLTVV.

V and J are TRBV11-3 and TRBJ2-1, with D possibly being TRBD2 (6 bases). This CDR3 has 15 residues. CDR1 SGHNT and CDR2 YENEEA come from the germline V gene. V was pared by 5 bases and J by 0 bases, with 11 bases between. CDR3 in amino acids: CASSRETSSYNEQFF. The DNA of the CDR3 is TGTGCCAGCAGCCGGGAGACAAGCTCCTACAATGAGCAGTTCTTC.

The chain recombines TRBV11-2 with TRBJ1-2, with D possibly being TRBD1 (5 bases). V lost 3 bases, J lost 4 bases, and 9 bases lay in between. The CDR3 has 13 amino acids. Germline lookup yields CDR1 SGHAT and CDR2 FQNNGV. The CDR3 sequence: CASSFVGGYGYTF. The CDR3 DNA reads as TGTGCCAGCAGCTTCGTCGGGGGCTATGGCTACACCTTC.

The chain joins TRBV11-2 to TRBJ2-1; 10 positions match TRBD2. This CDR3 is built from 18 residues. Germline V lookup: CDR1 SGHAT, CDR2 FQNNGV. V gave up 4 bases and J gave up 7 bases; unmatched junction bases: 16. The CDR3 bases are TGTGCCAGCAGCTCCCGAGGAATACTAGCGGGGACCTTTAATGAGCAGTTCTTC. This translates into CASSSRGILAGTFNEQFF. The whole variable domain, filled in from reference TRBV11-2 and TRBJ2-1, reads EAGVAQSPRYKIIEKRQSVAFWCNPISGHATLYWYQQILGQGPKLLIQFQNNGVVDDSQLPKDRFSAERLKGVDSTLKIQPAKLEDSAVYLCASSSRGILAGTFNEQFFGPGTRLTVL.

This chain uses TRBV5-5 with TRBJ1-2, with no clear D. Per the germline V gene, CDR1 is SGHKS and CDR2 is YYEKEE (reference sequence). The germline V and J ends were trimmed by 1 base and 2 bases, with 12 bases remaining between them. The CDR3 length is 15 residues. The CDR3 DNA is TGTGCCAGCAGCTTGCCGACTACAGTAAACTATGGCTACACCTTC. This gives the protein CASSLPTTVNYGYTF. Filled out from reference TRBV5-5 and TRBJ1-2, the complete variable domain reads DAGVTQSPTHLIKTRGQQVTLRCSPISGHKSVSWYQQVLGQGPQFIFQYYEKEERGRGNFPDRFSARQFPNYSSELNVNALLLGDSALYLCASSLPTTVNYGYTFGSGTRLTVV.